This TCR beta chain appears in the sequencing data of a study of shared clonotypes between healthy human individuals. As for the study in general: The study enrolled two women and three men aged 18 to 49.

The CDR3 is 12 residues long. Trimming took 5 bases from V and 4 from J, leaving 9 bases between them. The germline V gene has CDR1 PRHDT and CDR2 FYEKMQ (reference sequence). The assay was immunoSEQ multiplex PCR, and TCRdb's table has in-frame clones only and misses some. The data hold about 490,000 clones, with 79% observed a single time. The source is a woman aged 40 to 55 in good health. Some clones in this sample may be carry-over from other donors' samples. The material sequenced was PBMCs. This chain connects TRBV13 to TRBJ2-7; D unclear. The CDR3 sequence: CASSPDGYEQYF. Written as DNA, the CDR3 is TGTGCCAGCAGCCCGGACGGGTACGAGCAGTACTTC.